The entry below gives a single T cell receptor (beta chain) sequence along with its context. Its specificity is unknown. The data belong to a study of shared clonotypes between healthy human individuals. Study outcomes and limitations: Blood alone was sampled, and tissue repertoires likely differ. Larger estimated richness was generally seen in naive subsets than in memory subsets.

Healthy and HIV-negative, the adult donors had no recent acute infections or vaccinations. V lost 3 bases, J lost 8 bases, and 5 bases stayed unmatched. The CDR3 consists of 13 residues. Germline CDR1 reads PRHDT; CDR2 reads FYEKMQ (reference sequence). Some clones are missing from TCRdb's copy, which holds only in-frame ones; the method was immunoSEQ multiplex PCR. Here the sample spans 600,000 to 700,000 clones, 60% to 75% being singletons. Sequencing used memory CD4+ T cells sorted from blood. This sample's subset: CD45RA-negative fraction. The sequence was collected from a woman in her 30s in good health. The genes are TRBV13 and TRBJ1-2, with TRBD1 matching over 8 bases. The CDR3 loop is CASSFQGAGGYTF. Here the CDR3 DNA reads TGTGCCAGCAGCTTTCAGGGGGCGGGAGGCTACACCTTC.